The rows below give T cell receptor beta chains drawn from one sample of a study of regulatory T cells in long-lasting Graves disease. Each CDR3 protein gets one entry after TCRdb re-called the multiplex PCR reads with MiXCR. This table holds roughly 380,000 distinct CDR3 sequences, 15% to 19% found once. This specimen consisted of peripheral blood mononuclear cells (PBMCs), obtained at new diagnosis, from a patient treated with antithyroid drugs. These receptors all come from a female donor with Graves disease. Each CDR3 is given with its conserved first and last residue. Fields, in order: J gene, D gene, clone size, V gene, CDR3 DNA, CDR3 protein. The D gene is left open where the match is weak. Some rows have no size entry. The others give once, few or many, or a class for an expanded clone.

>TRBJ2-3|.|many|TRBV5-1
TGCGCCGGTTCCGACAGTCCTTCTAGAGATACGCAGTATTTT
CAGSDSPSRDTQYF
>TRBJ2-4|.|many|TRBV18
TGTGCCAGCTCACCTCAGGGTGTGAACATTCAGTACTTC
CASSPQGVNIQYF
>TRBJ1-6|TRBD1|many|TRBV2
TGTGCCAGCAGCGTTGGACAGGGTAATTCACCCCTCCACTTT
CASSVGQGNSPLHF
>TRBJ2-1|.|few|TRBV12-3/TRBV12-4
TGTGCCAGCAGCATACTCAATGAGCAGTTCTTC
CASSILNEQFF
>TRBJ2-1|TRBD2|.|TRBV20-1
TGCAGTGCTAGACCGAAGACAACTAGCGGGAGGTACTCCTACAATGAGCAGTTCTTC
CSARPKTTSGRYSYNEQFF
>TRBJ1-1|.|few|TRBV13
TGTGCCAGCAGCTTAGGACAGGTCACTGAAGCTTTCTTT
CASSLGQVTEAFF
>TRBJ1-4|.|.|TRBV19
TGTGCCAGTAGTAACGACGGACCGGGACCCAGCAGAGAAAAACTGTTTTTT
CASSNDGPGPSREKLFF
>TRBJ2-1|.|few|TRBV6-2/TRBV6-3
TGTGCCAGCAGTTACTCGGGGGGCGCTCTGTTCTTC
CASSYSGGALFF
>TRBJ1-5|.|many|TRBV12-3/TRBV12-4
TGTGCCAGCAGTTTAGTGATCTCTTCAAATCAGCCCCAGCATTTT
CASSLVISSNQPQHF
>TRBJ1-1|TRBD1|few|TRBV6-2/TRBV6-3
TGTGCCAGCAGCGATTGGGGACAGTTGAACACTGAAGCTTTCTTT
CASSDWGQLNTEAFF
>TRBJ2-3|.|many|TRBV28
TGTGCCAGCAGTTTTGTTGACAGATCCCCTAGCACAGATACGCAGTATTTT
CASSFVDRSPSTDTQYF
>TRBJ2-7|TRBD2|few|TRBV10-3
TGTGCCATCAGTGAGAGTTCTAGCGGGTTAAACTACGAGCAGTACTTC
CAISESSSGLNYEQYF
>TRBJ1-5|.|few|TRBV7-9
TGTGCCAGCAGCTTAGCGCCACAGAGTTATAGCAATCAGCCCCAGCATTTT
CASSLAPQSYSNQPQHF
>TRBJ2-7|TRBD1|many|TRBV6-1
TGTGCCAGCAGTCTTGACAGGGGGCCTAACGAGCAGTACTTC
CASSLDRGPNEQYF
>TRBJ2-1|TRBD2|many|TRBV10-3
TGTGCCATCAGTGCAGGGACTAGCGGAGCTCGCAATGAGCAGTTCTTC
CAISAGTSGARNEQFF
>TRBJ1-4|.|few|TRBV7-9
TGTGCCAGCCAACTACGGGGAAAACTGTTTTTT
CASQLRGKLFF
>TRBJ2-7|.|.|TRBV29-1
TGCAGCGCTGGGGGCACTACCTACGAGCAGTACTTC
CSAGGTTYEQYF
>TRBJ2-4|.|.|TRBV29-1
TGCAGCGTTGGAATAGGGGTAGACATTCAGTACTTC
CSVGIGVDIQYF
>TRBJ1-4|.|many|TRBV7-9
TGTGCCAGCAGCCACAGTCTGGGGGTTGATGAAAAACTGTTTTTT
CASSHSLGVDEKLFF
>TRBJ1-2|.|.|TRBV6-5
TGTGCCAGCAGTTATTCCCGGACAGCTACTAACTATGGCTACACCTTC
CASSYSRTATNYGYTF
>TRBJ2-7|TRBD2|many|TRBV7-9
TGTGCCAGCAGCTTCGTTGGCGGGAGGGGGGGAGACTACGAGCAGTACTTC
CASSFVGGRGGDYEQYF
>TRBJ2-1|TRBD2|many|TRBV2
TGTGCCAGCAGACTCATAGCGGGGGACGATGAGCAGTTCTTC
CASRLIAGDDEQFF
>TRBJ1-2|TRBD1|many|TRBV28
TGTGCCAGCAGTTTACTCAGGACAGGGACCGGCTACACCTTC
CASSLLRTGTGYTF
>TRBJ2-1|TRBD1|.|TRBV12-3/TRBV12-4
TGTGCCAGCAGTTTTATTTTCGAAGACAGGGGTTTGGACAATGAGCAGTTCTTC
CASSFIFEDRGLDNEQFF
>TRBJ2-3|.|many|TRBV5-5
TGTGCCAGCAGCGAAGACAGCGGATATCACACAGATACGCAGTATTTT
CASSEDSGYHTDTQYF
>TRBJ2-1|TRBD2|many|TRBV12-3/TRBV12-4
TGTGCCAGCAGCAAACCCGCGACTAGCGGGAGGAATGAGCAGTTCTTC
CASSKPATSGRNEQFF